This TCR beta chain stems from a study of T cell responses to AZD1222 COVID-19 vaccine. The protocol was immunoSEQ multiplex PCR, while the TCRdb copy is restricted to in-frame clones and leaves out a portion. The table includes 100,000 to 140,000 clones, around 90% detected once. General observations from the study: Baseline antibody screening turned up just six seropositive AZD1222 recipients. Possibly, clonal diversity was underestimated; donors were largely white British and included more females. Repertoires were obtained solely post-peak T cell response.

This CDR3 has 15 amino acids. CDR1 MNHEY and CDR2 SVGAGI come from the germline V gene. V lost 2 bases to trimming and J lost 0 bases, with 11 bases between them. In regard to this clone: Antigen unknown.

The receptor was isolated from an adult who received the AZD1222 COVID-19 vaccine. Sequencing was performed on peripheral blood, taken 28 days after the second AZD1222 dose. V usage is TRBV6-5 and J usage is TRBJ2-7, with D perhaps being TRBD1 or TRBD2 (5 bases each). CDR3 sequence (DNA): TGTGCCAGCAGTTACGGGACGCTGAGCTCCTACGAGCAGTACTTC. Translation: CASSYGTLSSYEQYF.